Listed here are 3 T cell receptor beta chains from one sample, sequenced in a study of memory CD8 T cells in hepatitis C reinfection. This table comes from immunoSEQ multiplex PCR, and its TCRdb copy is limited to in-frame clones, with some not included. This table holds just over 50,000 clones, over 85% found once. Specified time point: pre-reinfection, 55 to 20 weeks before reinfection detection. Sorted cells were sequenced directly ex vivo without any in vitro expansion. The sequenced material came from naive CD8+ T cells sorted from blood. The receptor set was obtained from a man in his late teens or twenties with hepatitis C virus infection.

The V gene is TRBV5-1, the J gene TRBJ2-3; 7 bases match TRBD2. This CDR3 is 15 amino acids long. The junction had 10 bases not matched to a gene; V was cut back by 5 bases and J by 4 bases. In germline, CDR1 is SGHRS, CDR2 YFSETQ. The CDR3 reads CASRGGVRVPDTQYF. For the CDR3, the DNA is TGCGCCAGCAGGGGGGGGGTACGGGTCCCAGATACGCAGTATTTT.

The rearrangement joins TRBV6-5 to TRBJ1-1; no reliable D call. The CDR3 totals 12 residues. Germline lookup yields CDR1 MNHEY and CDR2 SVGAGI. Trimming left V 5 bases short and J 2 bases short, with 6 bases between. The DNA of the CDR3 is TGTGCCAGCAGTCCCCTAAACACTGAAGCTTTCTTT. It encodes CASSPLNTEAFF.

This chain uses TRBV6-1 with TRBJ2-1; 10 bases map to TRBD1. CDR1 is MNHNS, CDR2 SASEGT, per germline. This CDR3 comprises 15 residues. J lost 5 bases, V lost 8 bases, and 9 bases had no gene match. CDR3 coding DNA: TGTGCCAGCTGGACGGGACAGGGGATCAACAATGAGCAGTTCTTC. Protein: CASWTGQGINNEQFF.